These 30 T cell receptor beta chains were all obtained from the same sample, sequenced in a study of T cell repertoires in cytomegalovirus infection. TCRdb fed the reads into MiXCR, producing one record per CDR3 protein. The sample records roughly 500,000 distinct CDR3 sequences, roughly 46% being singletons. These receptors have no known antigen. Here the sequenced sample was cultured PBMCs, taken from culture after CMV antigen stimulation. The receptors shown here come from a human donor in good health (CMV status not recorded). Some clones in this sample may be carry-over from other donors' samples.

This clonotype was counted between two and nine times. The rearrangement links TRBV19 to TRBJ2-3, with TRBD2 identical over 8 bases. The CDR3 contains 17 residues. CDR1 LNHDA and CDR2 SQIVND come from the germline V gene (reference sequence). Losses at the gene ends were 5 bases for V and 5 bases for J; bases not matched to a gene: 15. The CDR3 here is CASSLRLASWGGDTQYF. CDR3 bases: TGTGCCAGTAGTCTGAGACTAGCGAGTTGGGGAGGAGATACGCAGTATTTT.

This chain joins TRBV7-9 and TRBJ2-3, with D tentatively TRBD2 (6 bases). The CDR3 extends over 15 amino acids. Between the trimmed V and J ends, which lost 7 bases and 2 bases, there was a span of 16 bases. Germline CDR1 SEHNR, CDR2 FQNEAQ (reference sequence). DNA for the CDR3: TGTGCCAGCACCTTCAACGGGGGAACCACAGATACGCAGTATTTT. It codes for CASTFNGGTTDTQYF.

This chain connects TRBV11-2 to TRBJ2-5; 10 bases align to TRBD2. Unmatched junction bases numbered 17, after V lost 2 bases and J lost 2 bases. Germline CDR1 SGHAT, CDR2 FQNNGV. The CDR3 extends over 20 amino acids. Written as DNA, the CDR3 is TGTGCCAGCAGCTTATCACCCGCCCAGCGGGGGGGCCTGTTACAAGAGACCCAGTACTTC. Translation: CASSLSPAQRGGLLQETQYF.

The sample holds a few counts of this clonotype. The chain employs TRBV7-6 and TRBJ2-1; 11 bases match TRBD2. Germline values: CDR1 SGHVS, CDR2 FNYEAQ. V was clipped by 5 bases and J by 7 bases; unmatched bases: 13. The CDR3 has 17 amino acids. Written as DNA, the CDR3 is TGTGCCAGCAGCCCCTTAGGCGGTACTAGCGGGGGAAATGAGCAGTTCTTC. Amino acids: CASSPLGGTSGGNEQFF.

The rearrangement uses TRBV10-3 and TRBJ2-3, with unresolved D. Trimming removed 6 bases at V and 0 bases at J, with 10 bases between. Germline V gene data show CDR1 as ENHRY and CDR2 as SYGVKD. CDR3 length: 14 residues. The CDR3 spells CAISPVTSTDTQYF. In nucleotides, the CDR3 is TGTGCCATCAGCCCAGTCACTAGCACAGATACGCAGTATTTT.

The V and J genes are TRBV6-6 and TRBJ2-7; weak D call: TRBD1 (5 bases). This CDR3 has 15 amino acids. Germline V gene data show CDR1 as MNHNY and CDR2 as SVGAGI (reference sequence). Trimming cost V 0 bases and J 2 bases, with 11 bases left between them. CDR3: CASSYSIPQAYEQYF. The CDR3 nucleotides are TGTGCCAGCAGTTACTCAATCCCACAGGCCTACGAGCAGTACTTC.

The table lists this clonotype with a few counts. As DNA, the CDR3 is TGTGCCAGCAGTAACCTTCGGGGGGGCCTGTACATTCAGTACTTC. This sequence encodes CASSNLRGGLYIQYF. The V call is TRBV7-2, the J call TRBJ2-4, with TRBD2 identical over 8 bases. This CDR3 comprises 15 residues. V shed 6 bases, J shed 8 bases, and the junction held 12 bases outside the gene matches. Germline CDR1 reads SGHTA; CDR2 reads FQGNSA. Complete variable domain (other parts from reference TRBV7-2 and TRBJ2-4): GAGVSQSPSNKVTEKGKDVELRCDPISGHTALYWYRQSLGQGLEFLIYFQGNSAPDKSGLPSDRFSAERTGGSVSTLTIQRTQQEDSAVYLCASSNLRGGLYIQYFGAGTRLSVL.

This rearrangement joins TRBV19 to TRBJ2-2; tentative D call: TRBD1 (6 bases). CDR1 is LNHDA and CDR2 is SQIVND in the germline V gene (reference sequence). The CDR3 runs 14 residues. V lost 6 bases to trimming and J lost 2 bases, with 10 bases between them. The CDR3 coding sequence is TGTGCCAGTAGGACAGGAGTCAACACCGGGGAGCTGTTTTTT. Protein: CASRTGVNTGELFF.

This clonotype was detected a few times. The rearrangement uses TRBV6-2 or TRBV6-3 and TRBJ2-1; 10 bases match TRBD2. V lost 5 bases to trimming and J lost 4 bases; unmatched junction nucleotides: 5. The CDR3 runs to 15 residues. CDR1 is MNHEY and CDR2 is SVGEGT in the germline V gene. CDR3 in amino acids: CASSGTSDEYNEQFF. CDR3 nucleotide sequence: TGTGCCAGCAGTGGGACTAGCGATGAGTACAATGAGCAGTTCTTC.

On this clonotype itself: An end of the junction differs from the germline gene, which may be a read error. The chain couples TRBV15 to TRBJ2-7, with D uncertain. Germline lookup yields CDR1 LNHNV and CDR2 YYDKDF (reference sequence). The CDR3 is 12 amino acids. CDR3 sequence (DNA): TGTGCCTCCAGGAACGAAGGATCGGAGCAGTACTTC. Translation gives CASRNEGSEQYF. The variable domain in full, completed from reference TRBV15 and TRBJ2-7, reads DAMVIQNPRYQVTQFGKPVTLSCSQTLNHNVMYWYQQKSSQAPKLLFHYYDKDFNNEADTPDNFQSRRPNTSFCFLDIRSPGLGDTAMYLCASRNEGSEQYFGPGTRLTVT.

The gene calls are TRBV7-2 and TRBJ2-3; TRBD2 matches 10 bases. This CDR3 has 16 residues. J was trimmed by 1 base and V by 4 bases; bases with no gene match: 5. Germline V gene sequence: CDR1 SGHTA, CDR2 FQGNSA. The CDR3 protein is CASSSRAGGGTDTQYF. CDR3 bases: TGTGCCAGCAGCTCCCGAGCGGGGGGGGGCACAGATACGCAGTATTTT.

The chain combines TRBV5-4 with TRBJ1-4; D is ambiguous. This CDR3 is built from 15 residues. Per germline, CDR1 SGHNT and CDR2 YYREEE (reference sequence). V lost 0 bases and J 8 bases, leaving 14 bases between the germline ends. The CDR3, as DNA: TGTGCCAGCAGCTTGGCTAAAGAAGGAAACGAAAAACTGTTTTTT. Amino acid sequence: CASSLAKEGNEKLFF.

The chain couples TRBV28 to TRBJ1-1, with D possibly TRBD1 on 6 matching bases. CDR3 length: 15 residues. V lost 7 bases and J lost 3, with 18 bases in between. Germline V CDR1 and CDR2: MDHEN, SYDVKM. The CDR3: CASNDPTGLDTEAFF. DNA for the CDR3: TGTGCCAGCAACGACCCCACAGGGTTGGACACTGAAGCTTTCTTT.

This clonotype was observed a handful of times. Here the CDR3 DNA reads TGTGCCACCAGTGAACCAGGGTATGATGGGGCCAACGTCCTGACTTTC. Amino acid sequence: CATSEPGYDGANVLTF. The chain is built from TRBV24-1 and TRBJ2-6, with D maybe TRBD1 (5 bases). Germline CDR1 KGHDR, CDR2 SFDVKD. V lost 4 bases and J 3 bases, leaving 12 bases between the germline ends. This CDR3 is built from 16 residues.

This clonotype was seen more than once but under ten times. The gene calls are TRBV24-1 and TRBJ2-2, with D perhaps matching TRBD1 (6 bases). Trimming left V 2 bases short and J 1 base short, with 10 bases between. CDR1 and CDR2 from the germline V gene are KGHDR and SFDVKD. This CDR3 spans 16 amino acids. The CDR3 here is CATSDYAGVNTGELFF. Here the CDR3 DNA reads TGTGCCACCAGTGATTACGCAGGGGTGAACACCGGGGAGCTGTTTTTT.

V gene TRBV7-6 combines with J gene TRBJ1-3; D not resolved. The CDR3 loop spans 14 amino acids. CDR1 is SGHVS, CDR2 FNYEAQ, per germline. Between the trimmed V and J ends, which lost 1 base and 0 bases, there was a span of 4 bases. The CDR3 DNA is TGTGCCAGCAGCTTAGTTGTCTCTGGAAACACCATATATTTT. Its translation is CASSLVVSGNTIYF. The complete variable domain, with remaining parts taken from reference TRBV7-6 and TRBJ1-3, reads GAGVSQSPRYKVTKRGQDVALRCDPISGHVSLYWYRQALGQGPEFLTYFNYEAQQDKSGLPNDRFSAERPEGSISTLTIQRTEQRDSAMYRCASSLVVSGNTIYFGEGSWLTVV.

J is TRBJ1-1 and V is TRBV7-9; D call uncertain. The V end lost 6 bases, the J end lost 3 bases, and 14 bases lay between the germline ends. Germline V gene lookup returns CDR1 SEHNR and CDR2 FQNEAQ (reference sequence). The CDR3 loop spans 14 amino acids. CDR3 DNA: TGTGCCAGCAGACCCCGAGGACCGCACACTGAAGCTTTCTTT. Its protein is CASRPRGPHTEAFF.

This clonotype showed up just a few times. The rearrangement uses TRBV12-3 or TRBV12-4 and TRBJ1-5, with D maybe TRBD1 (6 bases). V lost 5 bases to trimming and J lost 4 bases, with 18 bases between them. The CDR3 consists of 16 residues. CDR3 loop: CASSRGAGQFNQPQHF. The DNA for the CDR3 is TGTGCCAGCAGTCGGGGCGCCGGACAGTTTAATCAGCCCCAGCATTTT.

This clonotype was observed a handful of times. This chain joins TRBV6-2 or TRBV6-3 and TRBJ2-1; D ambiguous. Trimming cost V 0 bases and J 0 bases, with 9 bases left between them. The V gene's germline CDR1 is MNHEY and CDR2 SVGEGT. This CDR3 has 16 residues. The CDR3 bases are TGTGCCAGCAGTTACTCGAGCCGGCGCTCCTACAATGAGCAGTTCTTC. It encodes CASSYSSRRSYNEQFF.

The chain has TRBV4-1 and TRBJ1-2; unclear D gene. The CDR3 is made up of 12 amino acids. V lost 1 base and J 4 bases, leaving 4 bases between the germline ends. The germline gives CDR1 MGHRA, CDR2 YSYEKL. Written as DNA, the CDR3 is TGCGCCAGCAGCCAAGGCGTCTATGGCTACACCTTC. Its translation: CASSQGVYGYTF.

This clonotype was observed a handful of times. This sequence joins TRBV5-1 and TRBJ1-4; TRBD1 aligns across 8 bases. Germline trimming cut 3 bases from V and 10 bases from J; bases unmatched to any gene: 11. CDR3 length: 15 amino acids. Germline V gene data show CDR1 as SGHRS and CDR2 as YFSETQ. CDR3: CASSSGTGEMPKLFF. CDR3 in DNA: TGCGCCAGCAGCTCCGGGACAGGAGAGATGCCAAAACTGTTTTTT.

The chain uses TRBV12-3 or TRBV12-4 and TRBJ2-5; TRBD1 agrees at 8 bases. The CDR3 totals 14 residues. Germline trimming cut 6 bases from V and 5 bases from J; bases unmatched to any gene: 8. CDR3 bases: TGTGCCAGCAGACCCCAGACAGGGGAGGAGACCCAGTACTTC. It specifies CASRPQTGEETQYF.

This clonotype has a count of ten or more. This chain links TRBV7-2 with TRBJ2-5; possibly TRBD2 for D (6 bases). This CDR3 region has 14 residues. The V gene's germline CDR1 is SGHTA and CDR2 FQGNSA. V was clipped by 3 bases and J by 5 bases, with 13 bases between them. The CDR3 sequence is CASSFRRGRETQYF. The CDR3 nucleotides read TGTGCCAGCAGCTTTAGACGGGGGAGGGAGACCCAGTACTTC.

V is TRBV5-1 and J is TRBJ2-3, with 14 bases matching TRBD2. Germline trimming cut 4 bases from V and 6 bases from J; bases unmatched to any gene: 10. CDR1 and CDR2 (germline): SGHRS, YFSETQ. The CDR3 is 17 residues long. CDR3 loop: CASSVTWTSGGIDTQYF. The CDR3 bases are TGCGCCAGCAGCGTGACCTGGACTAGCGGGGGGATCGATACGCAGTATTTT.

The rearrangement links TRBV24-1 to TRBJ1-5; D not resolved. The germline V and J ends were trimmed by 4 bases and 3 bases, with 9 bases remaining between them. Germline loops: CDR1 KGHDR, CDR2 SFDVKD. The CDR3 runs to 14 residues. The CDR3 DNA reads as TGTGCCACCAGTGAGCCGGGTTACAATCAGCCCCAGCATTTT. Encoded protein: CATSEPGYNQPQHF.

This chain connects TRBV7-4 to TRBJ2-5; 9 bases agree with TRBD1. Germline CDR1 and CDR2: SGHVT and SQSDAQ. The CDR3 is made up of 16 amino acids. J lost 5 bases, V lost 5 bases, and 12 bases had no gene match. This chain's CDR3 is CASSGRQGGWGETQYF. CDR3 DNA sequence: TGTGCCAGCAGCGGACGACAGGGGGGATGGGGGGAGACCCAGTACTTC.

The V and J genes are TRBV19 and TRBJ2-7; D is ambiguous. V lost 3 bases, J lost 0 bases, and 12 bases lay in between. The CDR3 spans 15 residues. Per germline, CDR1 LNHDA and CDR2 SQIVND (reference sequence). The CDR3 spells CASSMIRVSSYEQYF. CDR3 nucleotide sequence: TGTGCCAGTAGTATGATCCGGGTGAGCTCCTACGAGCAGTACTTC.

The CDR3 nucleotides read TGCAGTGCTAGCGTGGTGGGACTAGGGAGCTCCTACGAGCAGTACTTC. Amino acids: CSASVVGLGSSYEQYF. The J gene is TRBJ2-7, the V gene TRBV20-1; 8 bases fit TRBD2. Germline V gene sequence: CDR1 DFQATT, CDR2 SNEGSKA (reference sequence). With V trimmed by 3 bases and J by 0 bases, 10 bases remained unmatched. This CDR3 is 16 amino acids long.

The V call is TRBV19, the J call TRBJ1-1, with TRBD1 matching 8 bases. This CDR3 region has 14 residues. V was clipped by 6 bases and J by 1 base; unmatched bases: 4. Per the germline V gene, CDR1 is LNHDA and CDR2 is SQIVND (reference sequence). The CDR3 DNA sequence: TGTGCCAGTAGGACCGGGACAGGGAACACTGAAGCTTTCTTT. This sequence encodes CASRTGTGNTEAFF. The complete variable domain, with remaining parts taken from reference TRBV19 and TRBJ1-1, reads DGGITQSPKYLFRKEGQNVTLSCEQNLNHDAMYWYRQDPGQGLRLIYYSQIVNDFQKGDIAEGYSVSREKKESFPLTVTSAQKNPTAFYLCASRTGTGNTEAFFGQGTRLTVV.

The V call is TRBV7-9, the J call TRBJ1-4; TRBD1 might be the D (6 bases). From germline, CDR1 is SEHNR and CDR2 FQNEAQ (reference sequence). V shed 5 bases and J shed 13 bases, with 17 bases lying between them. This CDR3 contains 13 residues. The CDR3 DNA reads as TGTGCCAGCAGCCTACGGGACACCCTGGGACTGTTTTTT. Translated, it gives CASSLRDTLGLFF.